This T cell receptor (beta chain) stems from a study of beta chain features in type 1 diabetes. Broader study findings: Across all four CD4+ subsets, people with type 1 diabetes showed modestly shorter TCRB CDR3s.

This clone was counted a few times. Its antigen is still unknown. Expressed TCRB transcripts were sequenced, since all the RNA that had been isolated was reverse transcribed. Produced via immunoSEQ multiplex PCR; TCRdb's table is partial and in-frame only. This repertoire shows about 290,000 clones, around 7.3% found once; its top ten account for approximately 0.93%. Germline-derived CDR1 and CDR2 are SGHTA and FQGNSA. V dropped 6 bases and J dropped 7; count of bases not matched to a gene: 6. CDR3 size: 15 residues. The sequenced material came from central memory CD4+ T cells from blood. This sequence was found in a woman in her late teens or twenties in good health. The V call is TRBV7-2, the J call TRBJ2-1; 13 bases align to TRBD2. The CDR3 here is CASSEWTSGGNEQFF. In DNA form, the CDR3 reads TGTGCCAGCAGTGAGTGGACTAGCGGGGGTAATGAGCAGTTCTTC. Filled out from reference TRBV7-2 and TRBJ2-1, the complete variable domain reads GAGVSQSPSNKVTEKGKDVELRCDPISGHTALYWYRQSLGQGLEFLIYFQGNSAPDKSGLPSDRFSAERTGGSVSTLTIQRTQQEDSAVYLCASSEWTSGGNEQFFGPGTRLTVL.